Below are 18 T cell receptor beta chains sequenced from a single sample in a study of cytomegalovirus exposure and HLA in healthy donors. With 60 Vbeta and 13 Jbeta primers, the PCR was carried out. Assay: immunoSEQ multiplex PCR; the TCRdb copy retains only in-frame clones and omits some. Here the sample spans approximately 160,000 clones, approximately 79% being singletons. Source material: PBMCs. Every receptor here comes from a human donor in good health.

The chain has TRBV6-5 and TRBJ1-3, with TRBD1 matching 9 bases. Germline V gives CDR1 MNHEY, CDR2 SVGAGI. The ends lost 0 bases at V and 4 bases at J; junction bases unmatched: 1. The CDR3 spans 15 residues. DNA of the CDR3: TGTGCCAGCAGTTACTCTGGGACAGGGGGAAACACCATATATTTT. Amino acids: CASSYSGTGGNTIYF.

V is TRBV4-3 and J is TRBJ2-3, with 9 bases fitting TRBD2. The trim removed 1 base at V and 1 base at J, leaving 6 bases unmatched. The CDR3 length is 17 residues. Germline assignment: CDR1 LGHNA and CDR2 YSLEER. CDR3 loop: CASSQVLQRGGTDTQYF. In nucleotides, the CDR3 is TGCGCCAGCAGCCAAGTTTTGCAGCGGGGGGGCACAGATACGCAGTATTTT.

The chain links TRBV5-8 to TRBJ2-7, with 7 bases lining up with TRBD2. V shed 0 bases, J shed 0 bases, and the junction held 3 bases outside the gene matches. There are 15 residues in the CDR3. Germline V CDR1 and CDR2: SGHTS, YDEGEE. The CDR3, as DNA: TGTGCCAGCAGCTTGGGCGGGGGAAGCTCCTACGAGCAGTACTTC. Encoded protein: CASSLGGGSSYEQYF.

This clone was seen only once. The V call is TRBV7-8, the J call TRBJ1-5; D is ambiguous. Germline V gene lookup returns CDR1 SGHVS and CDR2 FQNEAQ. The V and J ends lost 1 base and 2 bases respectively, with 3 bases between them. CDR3 length: 13 residues. The CDR3 reads CASSLVGNQPQHF. For the CDR3, the DNA is TGTGCCAGCAGCTTAGTAGGCAATCAGCCCCAGCATTTT.

The chain joins TRBV5-1 to TRBJ1-2; tentative D call: TRBD1 (6 bases). Germline lookup yields CDR1 SGHRS and CDR2 YFSETQ. V lost 0 bases and J 7 bases, leaving 19 bases between the germline ends. The CDR3 has 16 residues. The CDR3 DNA follows: TGCGCCAGCAGCTTGGCCGAACAGGGAAGACGGGCTGGCTACACCTTC. Amino acids: CASSLAEQGRRAGYTF.

The genes are TRBV6-1 and TRBJ1-2; D is perhaps TRBD1 (6 bases). Trimming left V 6 bases short and J 2 bases short, with 10 bases between. CDR3 length: 13 amino acids. Germline loops: CDR1 MNHNS, CDR2 SASEGT. CDR3: CASSHRDNYGYTF. CDR3 sequence (DNA): TGTGCCAGCAGCCACAGGGACAACTATGGCTACACCTTC.

The genes are TRBV2 and TRBJ2-1, with 10 bases identical to TRBD2. V lost 4 bases to trimming and J lost 9 bases; unmatched junction nucleotides: 6. The CDR3 covers 14 residues. Germline assignment: CDR1 SNHLY and CDR2 FYNNEI. CDR3 sequence: CASSAAGGPREQFF. Here the CDR3 DNA reads TGTGCCAGCAGTGCAGCGGGGGGGCCGCGTGAGCAGTTCTTC.

With respect to this clone: Additional DNA sequences in this sample encode the identical CDR3. This rearrangement joins TRBV7-2 to TRBJ2-7; the D is unclear. The V end was cut by 4 bases, the J end by 3 bases, with 4 bases between. Germline CDR1 and CDR2: SGHTA and FQGNSA. This CDR3 is 11 amino acids long. Here the CDR3 DNA reads TGTGCCAGCAGCTCGTACTACGAGCAGTACTTC. This codes for CASSSYYEQYF.

The genes are TRBV4-3 and TRBJ2-7; 11 nucleotides align to TRBD1. V lost 1 base, J lost 5 bases, and 4 bases stayed unmatched. This CDR3 has 15 residues. In germline, CDR1 is LGHNA, CDR2 YSLEER. CDR3 coding DNA: TGCGCCAGCAGCCAAGCCGGACAGGGGGCAGACGAGCAGTACTTC. Its protein is CASSQAGQGADEQYF.

The rearrangement links TRBV11-3 to TRBJ2-7, with a possible D match to TRBD1 (6 bases). The germline gives CDR1 SGHNT, CDR2 YENEEA. This CDR3 has 15 residues. The V gene lost 1 base and the J gene lost 2 bases, with 12 bases spanning the gap. The CDR3 reads CASSLGYRTAYEQYF. DNA of the CDR3: TGTGCCAGCAGCTTAGGCTACAGGACAGCCTACGAGCAGTACTTC.

A word on this clone: One junction end does not reproduce the germline sequence, and a read error may be involved. CDR3 nucleotides: TGTGCCAGCAGCCCCGGGTCACGGCAGCTAAATTCACCCTTCCACTTT. Protein: CASSPGSRQLNSPFHF. The chain couples TRBV7-2 to TRBJ1-6; no firm D call. The CDR3 totals 16 residues. Germline V gene lookup returns CDR1 SGHTA and CDR2 FQGNSA.

This sequence joins TRBV7-2 and TRBJ1-2; 9 bases are shared with TRBD1. Germline CDR1 SGHTA, CDR2 FQGNSA. CDR3 length: 14 amino acids. V shed 5 bases, J shed 5 bases, and the junction held 6 bases outside the gene matches. CDR3 in DNA: TGTGCCAGCAGCAATCTGGGACAGGGATATGGCTACACCTTC. Its protein is CASSNLGQGYGYTF.

This clone has more than one count but fewer than ten. This chain links TRBV18 with TRBJ2-7; possibly TRBD1 for D (6 bases). From germline, CDR1 is KGHSH and CDR2 LQKENI. Trimming cost V 2 bases and J 7 bases, with 9 bases left between them. This CDR3 contains 12 residues. CDR3 sequence reads: CASSPSGAEQYF. CDR3 bases: TGTGCCAGCTCACCATCAGGGGCGGAGCAGTACTTC.

This chain connects TRBV5-1 to TRBJ2-3; D unresolved. The CDR3 has 15 amino acids. Per the germline V gene, CDR1 is SGHRS and CDR2 is YFSETQ. V was cut by 0 bases and J by 3 bases, with 11 bases left in between. The CDR3 protein is CASSLVRLGTDTQYF. The CDR3 region has the DNA TGCGCCAGCAGCTTGGTGAGGCTCGGTACAGATACGCAGTATTTT.

The rearrangement uses TRBV2 and TRBJ1-1; D is ambiguous. Trimming removed 3 bases from V and 8 bases from J, with 10 bases in between. The CDR3 spans 12 residues. Germline V gene sequence: CDR1 SNHLY, CDR2 FYNNEI. As DNA, the CDR3 is TGTGCCAGCAGTGACCGAGTCTTGGAAGCTTTCTTT. This encodes CASSDRVLEAFF.

The chain links TRBV6-5 to TRBJ2-7, with D maybe TRBD2 (5 bases). The CDR3 runs to 15 residues. Trimming removed 6 bases from V and 0 bases from J, with 15 bases in between. CDR1 MNHEY and CDR2 SVGAGI come from the germline V gene. Written as DNA, the CDR3 is TGTGCCAGCAGCCCCGAGTATGGGAGCTCCTACGAGCAGTACTTC. It yields the protein CASSPEYGSSYEQYF.

The CDR3 region is CASSLVASGGPYEQYF. In DNA, the CDR3 is TGTGCCAGCAGCTTAGTTGCTAGCGGGGGGCCCTACGAGCAGTACTTC. The chain links TRBV7-2 to TRBJ2-7; 11 bases fit TRBD2. Germline assignment: CDR1 SGHTA and CDR2 FQGNSA. V gave up 1 base and J gave up 2 bases; unmatched junction bases: 4. This CDR3 region has 16 residues.

The CDR3 reads CASSQDITESYEQYF. CDR3 in DNA: TGCGCCAGCAGCCAAGATATTACAGAGAGCTACGAGCAGTACTTC. V usage is TRBV4-3 and J usage is TRBJ2-7; unclear D gene. CDR1 LGHNA and CDR2 YSLEER come from the germline V gene. V lost 0 bases and J lost 3, with 12 bases in between. The CDR3 spans 15 residues.